These 20 T cell receptor beta chains share one sample of origin, sequenced in a study of blood T cell repertoires in COVID-19. Generated by immunoSEQ multiplex PCR, the TCRdb table keeps only in-frame clones and is missing some. The sample has a few hundred thousand clones; about 85% are singletons. The sample consisted of peripheral blood. The source of these receptors is a woman between 18 and 30 years old with acute or convalescent COVID-19.

This chain's CDR3 is CASSPLAAYGYTF. The CDR3 DNA sequence: TGTGCCAGCTCACCTTTGGCGGCCTATGGCTACACCTTC. The V and J genes are TRBV18 and TRBJ1-2; D call uncertain. Germline V gene data show CDR1 as KGHSH and CDR2 as LQKENI. This CDR3 is 13 amino acids long. Trimming cost V 3 bases and J 4 bases, with 9 bases left between them.

The V gene is TRBV10-1, the J gene TRBJ2-1, with D perhaps matching TRBD2 (5 bases). CDR1 is WNHNN, CDR2 SYGVQD, per germline (reference sequence). The CDR3 contains 13 residues. Trimming pared 3 bases from V and 15 bases from J, leaving 18 bases between. This CDR3 is CASSDRGPTPAFF. The CDR3 DNA reads as TGCGCCAGCAGTGATCGCGGGCCTACCCCGGCGTTCTTC.

This chain joins TRBV4-1 and TRBJ2-1; weak D call: TRBD1 (6 bases). The CDR3 length is 15 residues. V was cut by 3 bases and J by 2 bases, with 11 bases left in between. The germline gives CDR1 MGHRA, CDR2 YSYEKL. CDR3 in amino acids: CASSHLGAAYNEQFF. In nucleotides, the CDR3 is TGCGCCAGCAGCCATCTGGGGGCCGCCTACAATGAGCAGTTCTTC.

CDR3 bases: TGTGCCAGCACCACAGGACAGACCAAAACTGGTGGCTACACCTTC. Residues: CASTTGQTKTGGYTF. The chain links TRBV6-5 to TRBJ1-2; weak D call: TRBD1 (6 bases). Germline V gene sequence: CDR1 MNHEY, CDR2 SVGAGI. The CDR3 runs 15 residues. Between the trimmed V and J ends, which lost 7 bases and 7 bases, there was a span of 22 bases.

The V gene is TRBV5-6, the J gene TRBJ1-3; maybe TRBD1 (6 bases). V lost 0 bases to trimming and J lost 3 bases, with 7 bases between them. Germline-derived CDR1 and CDR2 are SGHDT and YYEEEE. The CDR3 contains 14 residues. The CDR3 is CASSLGGHGNTIYF. The CDR3 DNA sequence: TGTGCCAGCAGCTTGGGGGGGCATGGAAACACCATATATTTT.

Comments on this clone: Other DNA sequences in the same sample also yield this CDR3. This chain joins TRBV19 and TRBJ1-5; D perhaps matches TRBD1 (5 bases). Germline V gene sequence: CDR1 LNHDA, CDR2 SQIVND (reference sequence). This CDR3 spans 14 amino acids. Trimming removed 3 bases from V and 4 bases from J, with 10 bases in between. The CDR3 DNA reads TGTGCCAGTAGTATTCTTGGGGGGAATCAGCCCCAGCATTTT. It encodes CASSILGGNQPQHF.

This sequence joins TRBV5-1 and TRBJ1-1; D is unresolved. Germline V gene data show CDR1 as SGHRS and CDR2 as YFSETQ. The CDR3 is 13 amino acids. V lost 4 bases, J lost 1 base, and 8 bases lay in between. The CDR3 coding sequence is TGCGCCAGCAGCCGTAACAGGAACACTGAAGCTTTCTTT. Translating it yields CASSRNRNTEAFF.

The chain employs TRBV5-1 and TRBJ2-1; no firm D call. V was pared by 0 bases and J by 15 bases, with 10 bases between. The CDR3 length is 11 residues. In germline, CDR1 is SGHRS, CDR2 YFSETQ. CDR3 protein: CASSLGGVGFF. CDR3 DNA: TGCGCCAGCAGCTTGGGAGGCGTCGGGTTCTTC.

This chain joins TRBV12-5 and TRBJ2-7; 7 positions match TRBD1. Losses at the gene ends were 1 base for V and 12 bases for J; bases not matched to a gene: 6. CDR1 is LGHNT and CDR2 is FRNRAP in the germline V gene. There are 12 residues in the CDR3. CDR3 in DNA: TGTGCTAGTGGTTTGGACGGACAGGATCGGTACTTC. It yields the protein CASGLDGQDRYF.

The chain recombines TRBV3-1 (or the pseudogene TRBV3-2) with TRBJ1-1; D unresolved. The V gene's germline CDR1 is LGHDT and CDR2 YNNKEL (reference sequence). The CDR3 loop spans 14 amino acids. The ends were cut back, 3 bases at V and 6 bases at J, with 14 bases in the middle. The CDR3 here is CASSHAGLEAEAFF. The CDR3 DNA reads TGTGCCAGCAGCCACGCCGGCCTCGAGGCTGAAGCTTTCTTT.

The chain links TRBV6-6 to TRBJ2-6; 8 bases agree with TRBD1. The CDR3 has 17 amino acids. Germline values: CDR1 MNHNY, CDR2 SVGAGI (reference sequence). With V trimmed by 5 bases and J by 0 bases, 6 bases remained unmatched. Written as DNA, the CDR3 is TGTGCCAGCAGTCCTGGACAGGGCAGCTCTGGGGCCAACGTCCTGACTTTC. Translating it yields CASSPGQGSSGANVLTF.

Only a few counts were recorded for this clone. The chain recombines TRBV10-3 with TRBJ1-2; maybe TRBD1 (5 bases). CDR1 ENHRY and CDR2 SYGVKD come from the germline V gene. Trimming pared 2 bases from V and 4 bases from J, leaving 11 bases between. The CDR3 has 14 residues. This chain's CDR3 is CAISEPGNPYGYTF. CDR3 in DNA: TGTGCCATCAGTGAGCCAGGGAACCCCTATGGCTACACCTTC.

This chain connects TRBV6-2 or TRBV6-3 to TRBJ1-5; possible D gene TRBD1, 6 bases. V was clipped by 2 bases and J by 7 bases, with 18 bases between them. Germline CDR1 reads MNHEY; CDR2 reads SVGEGT. This CDR3 comprises 16 residues. In DNA form, the CDR3 reads TGTGCCAGCAGTTACCGGACAGCAAGCTCGGGACAGCCCCAGCATTTT. Protein product: CASSYRTASSGQPQHF.

The genes are TRBV5-1 and TRBJ1-1, with a tentative D call TRBD1 (6 bases). Trimming took 4 bases from V and 3 from J, leaving 16 bases between them. This CDR3 region has 15 residues. The V gene's germline CDR1 is SGHRS and CDR2 YFSETQ. Here the CDR3 reads CASSLDRFGDTEAFF. CDR3 nucleotide sequence: TGCGCCAGCAGCCTTGACAGGTTCGGTGACACTGAAGCTTTCTTT. Full variable domain (rest looked up from reference TRBV5-1 and TRBJ1-1): KAGVTQTPRYLIKTRGQQVTLSCSPISGHRSVSWYQQTPGQGLQFLFEYFSETQRNKGNFPGRFSGRQFSNSRSEMNVSTLELGDSALYLCASSLDRFGDTEAFFGQGTRLTVV.

This clone has only a few counts. V is TRBV5-1 and J is TRBJ1-1, with D possibly matching TRBD1 (6 bases). This CDR3 has 16 amino acids. CDR1 is SGHRS and CDR2 is YFSETQ in the germline V gene. Deletions cut 3 bases from V and 1 base from J, with 16 bases between. The CDR3 here is CASSSPQSRGNTEAFF. DNA for the CDR3: TGCGCCAGCAGCTCCCCTCAGAGCAGGGGGAACACTGAAGCTTTCTTT.

The chain uses TRBV5-1 and TRBJ2-7; 12 nucleotides align to TRBD2. Germline values: CDR1 SGHRS, CDR2 YFSETQ. Trimming cost V 3 bases and J 6 bases; bases outside gene matches: 7. The length of the CDR3 is 15 residues. CDR3 region: CASSSLTSGGGEQYF. Here the CDR3 DNA reads TGCGCCAGCAGCTCTCTGACTAGCGGGGGCGGCGAGCAGTACTTC.

The CDR3 DNA follows: TGTGCCAGCAGCGTAGCGGGAGGGCCTCAAGAGCAGTACTTC. As protein: CASSVAGGPQEQYF. The chain joins TRBV9 to TRBJ2-7; 8 bases map to TRBD2. The ends lost 0 bases at V and 7 bases at J; junction bases unmatched: 6. The CDR3 is 14 amino acids. Germline V gene lookup returns CDR1 SGDLS and CDR2 YYNGEE.

This chain links TRBV28 with TRBJ2-7; 8 bases agree with TRBD2. CDR1 is MDHEN, CDR2 SYDVKM, per germline. The CDR3 contains 14 residues. With 10 bases clipped from V and 4 bases from J, the junction kept 12 bases outside the gene matches. In DNA, the CDR3 is TGTGCCACCTCGCCGGCTAGCGGGCCGTACGAGCAGTACTTC. It codes for CATSPASGPYEQYF.

The gene calls are TRBV2 and TRBJ2-6; a weak D match, TRBD1 (6 bases). CDR3 length: 15 amino acids. Germline lookup yields CDR1 SNHLY and CDR2 FYNNEI. V lost 7 bases to trimming and J lost 0 bases, with 10 bases between them. The CDR3 spells CASIDRSSGANVLTF. The CDR3 region has the DNA TGTGCCAGCATAGACAGGAGCTCTGGGGCCAACGTCCTGACTTTC.

CDR3 protein: CASSQEEEDQPQHF. CDR3 nucleotide sequence: TGCGCCAGCAGCCAAGAGGAGGAGGACCAGCCCCAGCATTTT. This chain connects TRBV4-1 to TRBJ1-5, with D unresolved. Trimming pared 0 bases from V and 7 bases from J, leaving 10 bases between. Looked up from germline, CDR1 is MGHRA and CDR2 is YSYEKL. The CDR3 runs to 14 residues.